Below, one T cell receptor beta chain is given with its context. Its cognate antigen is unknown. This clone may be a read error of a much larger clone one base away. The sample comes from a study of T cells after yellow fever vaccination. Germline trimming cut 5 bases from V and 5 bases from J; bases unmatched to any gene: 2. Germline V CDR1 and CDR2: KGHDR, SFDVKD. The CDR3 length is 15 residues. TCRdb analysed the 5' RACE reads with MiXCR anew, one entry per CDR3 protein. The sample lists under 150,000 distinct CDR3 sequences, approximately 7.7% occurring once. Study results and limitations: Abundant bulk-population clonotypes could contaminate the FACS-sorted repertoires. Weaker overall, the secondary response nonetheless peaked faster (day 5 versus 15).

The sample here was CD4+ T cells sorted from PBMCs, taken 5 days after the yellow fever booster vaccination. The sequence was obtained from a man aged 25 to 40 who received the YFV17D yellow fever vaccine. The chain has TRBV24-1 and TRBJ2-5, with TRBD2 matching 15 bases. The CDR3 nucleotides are TGTGCCACCAGTGGCGGACTAGCGGGAGGGGAGACCCAGTACTTC. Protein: CATSGGLAGGETQYF.